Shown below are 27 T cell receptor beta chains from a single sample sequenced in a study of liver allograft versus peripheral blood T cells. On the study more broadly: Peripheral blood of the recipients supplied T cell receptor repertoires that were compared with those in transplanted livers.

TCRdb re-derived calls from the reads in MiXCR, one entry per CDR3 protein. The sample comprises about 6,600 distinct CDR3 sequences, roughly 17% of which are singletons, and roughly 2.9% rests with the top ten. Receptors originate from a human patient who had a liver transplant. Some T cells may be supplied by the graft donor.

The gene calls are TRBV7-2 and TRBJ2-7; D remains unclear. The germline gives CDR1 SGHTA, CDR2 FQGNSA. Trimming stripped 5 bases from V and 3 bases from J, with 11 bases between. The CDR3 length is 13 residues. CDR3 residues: CASSPASGYEQYF. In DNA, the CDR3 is TGTGCCAGCAGCCCAGCTTCGGGCTACGAGCAGTACTTC.

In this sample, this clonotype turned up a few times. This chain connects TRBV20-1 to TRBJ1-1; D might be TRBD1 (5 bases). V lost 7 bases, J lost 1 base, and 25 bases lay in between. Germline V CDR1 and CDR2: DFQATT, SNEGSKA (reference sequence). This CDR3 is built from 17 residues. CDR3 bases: TGCAGTGGGACTGGTTTGCGGGGACGCCGTTCGAACACTGAAGCTTTCTTT. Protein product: CSGTGLRGRRSNTEAFF.

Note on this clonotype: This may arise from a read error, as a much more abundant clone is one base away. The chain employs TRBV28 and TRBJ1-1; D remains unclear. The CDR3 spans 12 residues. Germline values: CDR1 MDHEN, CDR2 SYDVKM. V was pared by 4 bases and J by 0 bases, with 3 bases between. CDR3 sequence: CASSSVNTEAFF. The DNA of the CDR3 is TGTGCCAGCAGTTCAGTGAACACTGAAGCTTTCTTT.

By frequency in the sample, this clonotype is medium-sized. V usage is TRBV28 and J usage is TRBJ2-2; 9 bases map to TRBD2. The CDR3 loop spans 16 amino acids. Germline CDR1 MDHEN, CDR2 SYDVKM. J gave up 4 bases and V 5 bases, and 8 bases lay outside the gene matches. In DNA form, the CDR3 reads TGTGCCAGCAGTAACCTAGCGGGATCTCCCACCGGGGAGCTGTTTTTT. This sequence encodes CASSNLAGSPTGELFF. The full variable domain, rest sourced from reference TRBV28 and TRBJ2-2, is DVKVTQSSRYLVKRTGEKVFLECVQDMDHENMFWYRQDPGLGLRLIYFSYDVKMKEKGDIPEGYSVSREKKERFSLILESASTNQTSMYLCASSNLAGSPTGELFFGEGSRLTVL.

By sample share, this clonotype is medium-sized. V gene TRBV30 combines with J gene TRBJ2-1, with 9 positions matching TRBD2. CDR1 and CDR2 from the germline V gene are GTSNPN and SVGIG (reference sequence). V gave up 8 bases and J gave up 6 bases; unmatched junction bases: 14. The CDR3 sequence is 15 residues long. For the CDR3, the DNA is TGTGCCGGGACAGTCGCGCTAGCGGGATCCAATGAGCAGTTCTTC. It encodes CAGTVALAGSNEQFF.

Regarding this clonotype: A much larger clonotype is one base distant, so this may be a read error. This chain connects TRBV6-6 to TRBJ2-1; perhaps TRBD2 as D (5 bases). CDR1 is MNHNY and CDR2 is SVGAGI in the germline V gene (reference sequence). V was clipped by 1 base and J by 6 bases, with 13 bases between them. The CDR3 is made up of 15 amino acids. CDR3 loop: CASSYWNGDINEQFF. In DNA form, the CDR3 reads TGTGCCAGCAGTTACTGGAACGGGGATATCAATGAGCAGTTCTTC.

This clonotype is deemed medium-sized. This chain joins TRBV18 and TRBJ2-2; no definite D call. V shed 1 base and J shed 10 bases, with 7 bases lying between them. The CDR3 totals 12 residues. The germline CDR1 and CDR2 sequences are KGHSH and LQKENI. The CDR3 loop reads CASSPQHLELFF. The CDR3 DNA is TGTGCCAGCTCACCACAGCACCTGGAGCTGTTTTTT.

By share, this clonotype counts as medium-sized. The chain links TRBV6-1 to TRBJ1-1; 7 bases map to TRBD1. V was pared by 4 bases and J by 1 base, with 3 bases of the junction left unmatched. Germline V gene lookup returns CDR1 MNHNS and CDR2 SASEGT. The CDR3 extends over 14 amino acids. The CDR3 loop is CASSGQGSNTEAFF. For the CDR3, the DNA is TGTGCCAGCAGTGGACAGGGATCGAACACTGAAGCTTTCTTT.

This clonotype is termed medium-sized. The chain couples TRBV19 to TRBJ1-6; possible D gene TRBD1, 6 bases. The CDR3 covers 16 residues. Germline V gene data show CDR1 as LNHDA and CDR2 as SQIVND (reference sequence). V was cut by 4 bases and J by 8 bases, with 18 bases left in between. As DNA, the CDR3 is TGTGCCAGTAGTAGCGGAATACAGGGACTCTATTCACCCCTCCACTTT. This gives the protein CASSSGIQGLYSPLHF.

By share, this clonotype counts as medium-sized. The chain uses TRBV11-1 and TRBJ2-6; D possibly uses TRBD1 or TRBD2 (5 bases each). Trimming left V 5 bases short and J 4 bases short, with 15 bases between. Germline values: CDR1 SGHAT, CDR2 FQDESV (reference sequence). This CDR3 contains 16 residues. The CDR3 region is CASSPGDARGANVLTF. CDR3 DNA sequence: TGTGCCAGCAGCCCCGGGGACGCCAGGGGGGCCAACGTCCTGACTTTC.

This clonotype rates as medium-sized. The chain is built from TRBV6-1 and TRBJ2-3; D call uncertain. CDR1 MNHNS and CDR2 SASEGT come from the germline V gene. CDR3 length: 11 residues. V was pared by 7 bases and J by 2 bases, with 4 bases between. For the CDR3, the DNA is TGTGCCAGCAAGAACACAGATACGCAGTATTTT. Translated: CASKNTDTQYF.

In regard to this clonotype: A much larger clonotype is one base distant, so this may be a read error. The CDR3 reads CASSRTNADTQYF. Written as DNA, the CDR3 is TGTGCCAGCAGCCGAACAAACGCCGATACGCAGTATTTT. This rearrangement joins TRBV5-4 to TRBJ2-3, with unresolved D. This CDR3 has 13 amino acids. In germline, CDR1 is SGHNT, CDR2 YYREEE (reference sequence). V lost 4 bases and J lost 6, with 12 bases in between.

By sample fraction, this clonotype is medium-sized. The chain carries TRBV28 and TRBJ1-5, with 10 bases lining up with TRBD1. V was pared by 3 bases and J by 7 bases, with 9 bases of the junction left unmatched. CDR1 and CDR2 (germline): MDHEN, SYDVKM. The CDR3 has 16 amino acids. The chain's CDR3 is CASSLAGGQGRQPQHF. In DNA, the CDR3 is TGTGCCAGCAGTTTGGCGGGGGGACAGGGGAGACAGCCCCAGCATTTT. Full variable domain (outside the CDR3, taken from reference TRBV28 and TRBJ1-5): DVKVTQSSRYLVKRTGEKVFLECVQDMDHENMFWYRQDPGLGLRLIYFSYDVKMKEKGDIPEGYSVSREKKERFSLILESASTNQTSMYLCASSLAGGQGRQPQHFGDGTRLSIL.

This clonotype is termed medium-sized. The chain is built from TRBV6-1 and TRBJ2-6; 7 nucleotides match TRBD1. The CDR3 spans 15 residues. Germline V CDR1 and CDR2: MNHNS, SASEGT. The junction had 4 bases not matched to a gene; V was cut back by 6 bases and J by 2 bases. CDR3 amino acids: CASRPGQAGANVLTF. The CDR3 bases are TGTGCCAGCAGACCAGGACAGGCTGGGGCCAACGTCCTGACTTTC.

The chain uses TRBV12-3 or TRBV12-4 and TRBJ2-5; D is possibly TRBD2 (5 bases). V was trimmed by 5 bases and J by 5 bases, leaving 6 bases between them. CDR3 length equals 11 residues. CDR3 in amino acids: CASSGGETQYF. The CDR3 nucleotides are TGTGCCAGCAGTGGCGGGGAGACCCAGTACTTC.

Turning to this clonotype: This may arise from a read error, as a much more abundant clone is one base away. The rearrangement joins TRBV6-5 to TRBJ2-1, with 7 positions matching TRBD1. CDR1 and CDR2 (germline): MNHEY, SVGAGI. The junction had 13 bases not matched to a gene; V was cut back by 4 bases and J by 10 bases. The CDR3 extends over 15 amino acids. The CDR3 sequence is CASSSYFSQGYEQFF. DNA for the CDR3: TGTGCCAGCAGTTCCTACTTTTCACAGGGGTACGAGCAGTTCTTC.

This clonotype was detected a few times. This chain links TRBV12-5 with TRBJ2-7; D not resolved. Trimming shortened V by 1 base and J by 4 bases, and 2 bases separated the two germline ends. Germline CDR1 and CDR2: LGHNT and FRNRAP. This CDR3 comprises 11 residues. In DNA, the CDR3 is TGTGCTAGTGGTTTGGGTTACGAGCAGTACTTC. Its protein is CASGLGYEQYF.

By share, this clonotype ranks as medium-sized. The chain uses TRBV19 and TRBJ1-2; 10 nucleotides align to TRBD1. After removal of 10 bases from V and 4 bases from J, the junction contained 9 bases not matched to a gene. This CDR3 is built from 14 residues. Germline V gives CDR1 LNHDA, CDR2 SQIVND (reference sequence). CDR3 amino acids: CAIGTGTGVYGYTF. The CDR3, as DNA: TGTGCCATCGGGACCGGGACAGGGGTCTATGGCTACACCTTC.

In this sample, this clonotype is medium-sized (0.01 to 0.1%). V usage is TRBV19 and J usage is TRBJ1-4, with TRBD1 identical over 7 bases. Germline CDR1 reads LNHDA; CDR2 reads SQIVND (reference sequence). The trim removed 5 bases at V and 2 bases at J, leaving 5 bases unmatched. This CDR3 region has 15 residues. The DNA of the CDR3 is TGTGCCAGTAGTCACCAACAGGGGACTAATGAAAAACTGTTTTTT. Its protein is CASSHQQGTNEKLFF.

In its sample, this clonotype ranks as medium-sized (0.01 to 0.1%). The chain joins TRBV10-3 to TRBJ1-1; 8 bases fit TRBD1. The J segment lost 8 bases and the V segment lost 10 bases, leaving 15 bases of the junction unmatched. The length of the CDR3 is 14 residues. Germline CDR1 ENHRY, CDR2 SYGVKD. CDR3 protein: CATTQGQGYPEAFF. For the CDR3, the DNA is TGTGCCACAACGCAAGGACAGGGATACCCCGAAGCTTTCTTT.

The CDR3 loop reads CASSQDSGVGLEQYF. In DNA form, the CDR3 reads TGTGCCAGCAGCCAAGATTCGGGGGTCGGTTTGGAGCAGTACTTC. This chain links TRBV3-1 with TRBJ2-7; weak D call: TRBD2 (6 bases). V lost 0 bases and J lost 7, with 16 bases in between. The CDR3 loop spans 15 amino acids. Germline CDR1 is LGHDT and CDR2 is YNNKEL (reference sequence).

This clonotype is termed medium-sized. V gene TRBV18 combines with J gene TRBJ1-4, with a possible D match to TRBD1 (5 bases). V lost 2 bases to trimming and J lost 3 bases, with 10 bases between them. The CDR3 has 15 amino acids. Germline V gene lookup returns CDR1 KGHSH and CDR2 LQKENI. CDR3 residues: CASSPGWGANEKLFF. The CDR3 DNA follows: TGTGCCAGCTCACCAGGTTGGGGGGCTAATGAAAAACTGTTTTTT.

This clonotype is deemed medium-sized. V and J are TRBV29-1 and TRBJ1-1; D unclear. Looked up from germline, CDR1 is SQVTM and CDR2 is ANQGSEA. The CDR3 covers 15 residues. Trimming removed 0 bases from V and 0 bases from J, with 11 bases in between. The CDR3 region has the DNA TGCAGCGTTGAAGATCTATATGGGGTGAACACTGAAGCTTTCTTT. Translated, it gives CSVEDLYGVNTEAFF.

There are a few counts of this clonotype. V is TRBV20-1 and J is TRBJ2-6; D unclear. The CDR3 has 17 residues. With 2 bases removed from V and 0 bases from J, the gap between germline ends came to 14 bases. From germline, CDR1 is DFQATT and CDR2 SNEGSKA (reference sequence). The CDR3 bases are TGCAGTGCTAGACCCGGGCAGCCATTCTCTGGGGCCAACGTCCTGACTTTC. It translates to CSARPGQPFSGANVLTF.

The CDR3 nucleotides are TGCAGTGGGGCCTCCGGGTTAGCTCTCGAGCAGTACTTC. Residues: CSGASGLALEQYF. J is TRBJ2-7 and V is TRBV20-1, with D hard to call. The CDR3 contains 13 residues. Per germline, CDR1 DFQATT and CDR2 SNEGSKA (reference sequence). V gave up 7 bases and J gave up 6 bases, with 19 bases separating them.

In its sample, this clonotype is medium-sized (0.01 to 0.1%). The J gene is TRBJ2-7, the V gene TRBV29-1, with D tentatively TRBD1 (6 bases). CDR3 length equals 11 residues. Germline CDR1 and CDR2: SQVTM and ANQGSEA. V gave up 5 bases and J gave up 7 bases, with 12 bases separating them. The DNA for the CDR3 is TGCAGCGTTAAAAACAGGGATGAGCAGTACTTC. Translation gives CSVKNRDEQYF.

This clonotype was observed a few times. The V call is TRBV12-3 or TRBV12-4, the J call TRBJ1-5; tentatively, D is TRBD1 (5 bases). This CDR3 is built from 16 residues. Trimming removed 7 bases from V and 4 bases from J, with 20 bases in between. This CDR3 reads CASTNPGRGDNQPQHF. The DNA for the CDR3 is TGTGCCAGCACCAATCCGGGGAGGGGCGATAATCAGCCCCAGCATTTT.